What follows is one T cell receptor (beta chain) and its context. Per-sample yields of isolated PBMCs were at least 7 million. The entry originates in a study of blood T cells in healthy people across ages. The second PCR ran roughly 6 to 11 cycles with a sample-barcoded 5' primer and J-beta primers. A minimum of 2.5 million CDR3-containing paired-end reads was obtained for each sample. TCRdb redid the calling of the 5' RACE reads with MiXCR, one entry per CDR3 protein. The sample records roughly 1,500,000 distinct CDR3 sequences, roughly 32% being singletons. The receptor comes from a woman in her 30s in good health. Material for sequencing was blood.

CDR3 loop: CASSEGGRHYEKLFF. CDR3 in DNA: TGCGCCAGCAGTGAAGGGGGGCGTCATTATGAAAAACTGTTTTTT. The chain links TRBV10-2 to TRBJ1-4; a weak D match, TRBD1 (6 bases). With 3 bases removed from V and 6 bases from J, the gap between germline ends came to 14 bases. This CDR3 has 15 residues. The germline CDR1 and CDR2 sequences are WSHSY and SAAADI.